Listed below are T cell receptor beta chains from one sample, sequenced in a study of cytomegalovirus exposure and HLA in healthy donors. Repertoires were generated with immunoSEQ multiplex PCR, while TCRdb's copy carries only in-frame clones and drops some. Altogether around 150,000 clones are present, around 90% being singletons, with the ten largest covering about 7.9%. The sequencing input was PBMCs. These receptor sequences come from a woman aged 18-29 years in good health and CMV-seropositive. Each CDR3 is given with its conserved first and last residue. Each record gives: V gene, D gene, J gene, clone size, CDR3 DNA, CDR3 protein. D genes are given only for firm matches. Size values are once, few and many counts, or a class for expanded clones, and some rows have none.

TRBV5-1	TRBD2	TRBJ2-3	.	TGCGCCAGCAGCTTGGTACCGGGACTAGTAGAAGATACGCAGTATTTT	CASSLVPGLVEDTQYF
TRBV7-2	TRBD1	TRBJ2-1	.	TGTGCCAGCAGCGTTGACAGGGGGTCCTACAATGAGCAGTTCTTC	CASSVDRGSYNEQFF
TRBV4-3	.	TRBJ1-5	.	TGCGCCAGCAGGCACAGAACCCCCCGGCAGGGAGGACAGCCCCAGCATTTT	CASRHRTPRQGGQPQHF
TRBV6-5	TRBD1	TRBJ2-7	few	TGTGCCACCTACGACAGGGCACCATACGAGCAGTACTTC	CATYDRAPYEQYF
TRBV11-2	.	TRBJ2-2	.	TGTGCCAGCAGCTTAGAGTTGGCGGCCGGGGAGCTGTTTTTT	CASSLELAAGELFF
TRBV7-2	.	TRBJ2-2	once	TGTGCCAGCAGCCCGACTAGAAGGACCGGGGAGCTGTTTTTT	CASSPTRRTGELFF
TRBV15	.	TRBJ1-3	.	TGTGCCACCAGCAGGTCTACAGGGAGCTCTGGAAACACCATATATTTT	CATSRSTGSSGNTIYF
TRBV28	TRBD1	TRBJ1-5	.	TGTGCCAGCAGTTTGACCGGGACAGTTTCGTCTAGGCCCCAGCATTTT	CASSLTGTVSSRPQHF
TRBV5-1	TRBD1	TRBJ2-7	.	TGCGCCAGCAGCTGGTCTCCGGGACAGGGGGAAGACGAGCAGTACTTC	CASSWSPGQGEDEQYF
TRBV20-1	.	TRBJ1-2	few	TGCAGTGCTACGGGACTTTCTGGCTACACCTTC	CSATGLSGYTF